Each of the 22 T cell receptor beta chains below was sequenced from the same sample in a study of response to subunit inactivated influenza vaccine. TCRdb processed the RT-PCR reads anew with MiXCR; each CDR3 protein has one entry. The table includes around 320,000 distinct CDR3 sequences, around 20% detected once. Sample: PBMCs from blood, taken about 20 months after vaccination. These TCRs come from a man between 50 and 75 years old who received an inactivated influenza vaccine.

This clonotype showed up many times. The CDR3: CASSYEGYQGRDYGYTF. CDR3 nucleotide sequence: TGTGCCAGCAGTTACGAGGGTTACCAGGGGCGGGACTATGGCTACACCTTC. The chain links TRBV6-5 to TRBJ1-2; D perhaps matches TRBD1 (6 bases). The CDR3 sequence is 17 residues long. Trimming stripped 2 bases from V and 3 bases from J, with 19 bases between. Germline lookup yields CDR1 MNHEY and CDR2 SVGAGI.

In its sample, this clonotype was seen a few times. A junction end diverges from the germline sequence, so it may reflect a read error. The chain couples TRBV4-1 to TRBJ2-7; 7 bases are shared with TRBD2. Germline V lookup: CDR1 MGHRA, CDR2 YSYEKL. CDR3 length: 13 residues. The CDR3 loop reads CASSQRDSYEQYF. The CDR3 DNA reads as TGTGCCAGCAGCCAGCGGGACTCCTACGAGCAGTACTTC.

This chain joins TRBV20-1 and TRBJ2-3, with D perhaps matching TRBD2 (6 bases). There are 15 residues in the CDR3. V was cut by 5 bases and J by 0 bases, with 15 bases left in between. Looked up from germline, CDR1 is DFQATT and CDR2 is SNEGSKA (reference sequence). CDR3 protein: CSALRPSVSTDTQYF. The CDR3 DNA follows: TGCAGTGCTCTCCGGCCTAGCGTCAGCACAGATACGCAGTATTTT.

This clonotype appeared a few times. This chain uses TRBV11-2 with TRBJ2-7; D unclear. Germline CDR1 reads SGHAT; CDR2 reads FQNNGV. The CDR3 is 13 amino acids. The germline V and J ends were trimmed by 2 bases and 2 bases, with 7 bases remaining between them. CDR3 in DNA: TGTGCCAGCAGCTTAACGGAAACCTACGAGCAGTACTTC. This encodes CASSLTETYEQYF.

This clonotype was picked up a small number of times. This chain uses TRBV11-2 with TRBJ2-5; 11 nucleotides agree with TRBD2. Germline trimming cut 4 bases from V and 5 bases from J; bases unmatched to any gene: 6. The CDR3 loop spans 15 amino acids. CDR1 and CDR2 (germline): SGHAT, FQNNGV. CDR3 bases: TGTGCCAGCAGCTACACTAGCGGGAGACGGGAGACCCAGTACTTC. Protein product: CASSYTSGRRETQYF.

This clonotype has more than one count but fewer than ten. The J gene is TRBJ1-6, the V gene TRBV5-1; D not resolved. This CDR3 is 16 amino acids long. Trimming removed 6 bases at V and 2 bases at J, with 15 bases between. Germline V gene data show CDR1 as SGHRS and CDR2 as YFSETQ. As DNA, the CDR3 is TGCGCCAGCACCCCCGGCGCGCAGACCTATAATTCACCCCTCCACTTT. Amino acids: CASTPGAQTYNSPLHF.

The chain couples TRBV20-1 to TRBJ1-1; 9 bases fit TRBD1. The germline gives CDR1 DFQATT, CDR2 SNEGSKA (reference sequence). V shed 1 base, J shed 0 bases, and the junction held 3 bases outside the gene matches. The length of the CDR3 is 15 residues. The CDR3 protein is CSARGGTGLNTEAFF. For the CDR3, the DNA is TGCAGTGCTAGAGGGGGGACAGGGTTGAACACTGAAGCTTTCTTT.

The rearrangement uses TRBV5-1 and TRBJ1-1; no firm D call. Trimming left V 0 bases short and J 7 bases short, with 10 bases between. The CDR3 runs to 13 residues. Looked up from germline, CDR1 is SGHRS and CDR2 is YFSETQ. The CDR3 DNA reads TGCGCCAGCAGCTTGGGGGTAGGCAGTGAAGCTTTCTTT. It is translated as CASSLGVGSEAFF.

The chain links TRBV7-2 to TRBJ1-2; D is perhaps TRBD1 (5 bases). The germline V gene has CDR1 SGHTA and CDR2 FQGNSA. The CDR3 consists of 14 residues. Trimming left V 0 bases short and J 8 bases short, with 13 bases between. CDR3 sequence reads: CASSLAGQGGGYTF. Written as DNA, the CDR3 is TGTGCCAGCAGCTTAGCTGGCCAGGGTGGCGGCTACACCTTC.

This clonotype has more than one count but fewer than ten. The chain has TRBV20-1 and TRBJ1-2, with D possibly TRBD1 on 5 matching bases. Germline lookup yields CDR1 DFQATT and CDR2 SNEGSKA (reference sequence). V was pared by 6 bases and J by 4 bases, with 9 bases between. The length of the CDR3 is 11 residues. The CDR3 sequence is CSATGLYGYTF. The DNA of the CDR3 is TGCAGTGCAACAGGACTCTATGGCTACACCTTC.

This chain uses TRBV29-1 with TRBJ2-7, with D hard to call. The CDR3 consists of 12 residues. The germline V gene has CDR1 SQVTM and CDR2 ANQGSEA. V lost 4 bases and J 4 bases, leaving 11 bases between the germline ends. As DNA, the CDR3 is TGCAGCGTTGTCCTGTCCGGGTACGAGCAGTACTTC. Translating it yields CSVVLSGYEQYF.

The rearrangement links TRBV20-1 to TRBJ1-6, with D possibly matching TRBD1 (6 bases). V was shortened by 0 bases and J by 11 bases, with 14 bases between the two germline ends. The CDR3 totals 14 residues. The V gene's germline CDR1 is DFQATT and CDR2 SNEGSKA (reference sequence). CDR3 sequence (DNA): TGCAGTGCTAGAGAGCACAGGGACTGGCCACCCCTCCACTTT. Translation gives CSAREHRDWPPLHF.

The V and J genes are TRBV20-1 and TRBJ1-5, with 10 bases aligning to TRBD1. CDR1 is DFQATT, CDR2 SNEGSKA, per germline (reference sequence). Trimming took 3 bases from V and 2 from J; bases not matched to a gene: 1. This CDR3 is 14 amino acids long. The CDR3 sequence is CSARGTGGNQPQHF. In DNA, the CDR3 is TGCAGTGCTAGGGGGACAGGGGGCAATCAGCCCCAGCATTTT.

This clonotype was seen many times. The chain links TRBV20-1 to TRBJ1-1; D not certain. The CDR3 consists of 13 residues. Germline CDR1 DFQATT, CDR2 SNEGSKA (reference sequence). V gave up 3 bases and J gave up 8 bases, with 16 bases separating them. The DNA of the CDR3 is TGCAGTGCTAGGGCGCTTCGGGCCACAGAAGCTTTCTTT. Amino acid sequence: CSARALRATEAFF.

The CDR3 nucleotides read TGTGCCAGTATTAGAGGGGGGAAGACTGAAGCTTTCTTT. Encoded protein: CASIRGGKTEAFF. The rearrangement links TRBV28 to TRBJ1-1; D perhaps matches TRBD1 (6 bases). V lost 9 bases and J 5 bases, leaving 16 bases between the germline ends. Germline lookup yields CDR1 MDHEN and CDR2 SYDVKM. The CDR3 contains 13 residues.

V is TRBV6-2 or TRBV6-3 and J is TRBJ1-2; D remains unclear. This CDR3 comprises 13 residues. Germline assignment: CDR1 MNHEY and CDR2 SVGEGT. Trimming took 8 bases from V and 2 from J, leaving 12 bases between them. DNA of the CDR3: TGTGCCAGCGATCTTGACGGCAACTATGGCTACACCTTC. This translates into CASDLDGNYGYTF.

This clonotype was recorded a few times. This sequence joins TRBV7-2 and TRBJ2-1, with 7 positions matching TRBD2. Germline values: CDR1 SGHTA, CDR2 FQGNSA. The CDR3 extends over 15 amino acids. Germline trimming cut 0 bases from V and 3 bases from J; bases unmatched to any gene: 2. This CDR3 is CASSLARGGYNEQFF. DNA for the CDR3: TGTGCCAGCAGCTTAGCGCGCGGGGGCTACAATGAGCAGTTCTTC.

The rearrangement joins TRBV12-3 or TRBV12-4 to TRBJ2-5; TRBD1 matches 9 bases. V gave up 8 bases and J gave up 4 bases; unmatched junction bases: 8. The length of the CDR3 is 14 residues. CDR3 bases: TGTGCCAGCGGCCATGGGACAGGGCCAGAGACCCAGTACTTC. Residues: CASGHGTGPETQYF.

This clonotype was seen only once. The chain couples TRBV20-1 to TRBJ2-1, with D possibly TRBD2 on 5 matching bases. Trimming cost V 0 bases and J 3 bases, with 12 bases left between them. CDR3 length: 15 residues. Germline V lookup: CDR1 DFQATT, CDR2 SNEGSKA (reference sequence). CDR3 DNA: TGCAGTGCTAGAGAAGTGGGAGAGTACTACAATGAGCAGTTCTTC. The encoded protein is CSAREVGEYYNEQFF.

The chain is built from TRBV28 and TRBJ2-1; 7 nucleotides align to TRBD2. Germline CDR1 reads MDHEN; CDR2 reads SYDVKM. The CDR3 has 14 amino acids. Unmatched junction bases numbered 7, after V lost 8 bases and J lost 3 bases. The CDR3 sequence: CASRRGGDYNEQFF. In DNA form, the CDR3 reads TGTGCCAGCCGACGGGGAGGGGACTACAATGAGCAGTTCTTC.

The gene calls are TRBV27 and TRBJ2-7; D gene uncertain. V was shortened by 5 bases and J by 6 bases, with 14 bases between the two germline ends. The CDR3 has 13 amino acids. The germline V gene encodes CDR1 MNHEY and CDR2 SMNVEV (reference sequence). The CDR3, as DNA: TGTGCCAGCAGTATCCGACGGTCCGGCGAGCAGTACTTC. Residues: CASSIRRSGEQYF.

This clonotype occurred a few times. CDR3 region: CASSQGMGQPQHF. The CDR3 DNA reads as TGCGCCAGCAGCCAAGGGATGGGGCAGCCCCAGCATTTT. The chain recombines TRBV4-3 with TRBJ1-5; no clear D gene. The germline V gene has CDR1 LGHNA and CDR2 YSLEER. Deletions cut 1 base from V and 7 bases from J, with 8 bases between. The CDR3 is 13 amino acids.